This T cell receptor (beta chain) came from a study of vaccination effects on CD4 cells after COVID-19. Regarding the study as a whole: Vaccine- and infection-induced clones showed marked clonal contraction late following vaccination.

Prior to sequencing, the ViraFEST assay stimulated PBMC with viral peptide pools, which expanded the antigen-specific CD4+ T cells. Cultured cells yielded isolated CD4+ T cells after less than 11 days. Between March and December 2020, the person had a SARS-CoV-2 infection that PCR confirmed. Two million PBMC were placed in each well, which was supplemented with about 9.3 IU/ml IL-2 and around 9.4 ug/ml peptides. Days 3 and 7 saw half the medium replaced with IL-2 medium. V was clipped by 3 bases and J by 4 bases; unmatched bases: 4. The germline gives CDR1 SGDLS, CDR2 YYNGEE. The length of the CDR3 is 16 residues. Profiled with immunoSEQ multiplex PCR; TCRdb holds only in-frame clones, not every one. The sample has about 45,000 clones, 75% seen once. About this clone: As yet, its antigen is unknown.

This TCR was recovered from a human donor who had a prior SARS-CoV-2 infection. Specimen: CD4+ T cells from PBMCs cultured with a peptide pool, collected before COVID-19 vaccination. The J gene is TRBJ1-6, the V gene TRBV9, with TRBD1 matching 10 bases. CDR3 in amino acids: CASSGQGALYNSPLHF. CDR3 sequence (DNA): TGTGCCAGCAGCGGACAGGGGGCGCTTTATAATTCACCCCTCCACTTT.